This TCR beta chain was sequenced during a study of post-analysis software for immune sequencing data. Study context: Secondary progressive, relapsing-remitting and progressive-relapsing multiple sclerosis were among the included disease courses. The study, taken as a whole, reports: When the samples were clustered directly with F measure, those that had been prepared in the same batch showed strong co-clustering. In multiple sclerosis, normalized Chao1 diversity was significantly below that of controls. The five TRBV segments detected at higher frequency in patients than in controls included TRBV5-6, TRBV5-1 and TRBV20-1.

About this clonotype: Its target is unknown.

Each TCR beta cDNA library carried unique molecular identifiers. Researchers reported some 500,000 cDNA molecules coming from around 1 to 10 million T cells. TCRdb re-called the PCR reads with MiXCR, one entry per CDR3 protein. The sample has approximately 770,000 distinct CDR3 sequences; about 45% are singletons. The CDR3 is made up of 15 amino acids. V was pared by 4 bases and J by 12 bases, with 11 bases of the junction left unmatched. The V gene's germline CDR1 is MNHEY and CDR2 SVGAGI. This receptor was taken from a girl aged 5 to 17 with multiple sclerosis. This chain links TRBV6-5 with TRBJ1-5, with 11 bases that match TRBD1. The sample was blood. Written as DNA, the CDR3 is TGTGCCAGCAGTTCTGGGGATTCGGACAGGGGGCACCAGCATTTT. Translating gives CASSSGDSDRGHQHF.